A single T cell receptor beta chain is shown here with its context. The antigen remains unidentified. These data belong to a study of shared clonotypes between healthy human individuals. The wider study: The study used three CD4 naive, three CD4 memory, two CD8 naive and one CD8 memory plate per donor. Regarding the study as a whole: Sorted-subset sequencing, rarefaction showed, was incomplete despite large depth. Four donors shared approximately 5% of their naive CD4 clonotypes. Unshared clonotypes carried lower generation probabilities than those common to all four donors.

The CDR3 is made up of 14 amino acids. Trimming pared 0 bases from V and 8 bases from J, leaving 11 bases between. Some clones are missing from TCRdb's copy, which holds only in-frame ones; the method was immunoSEQ multiplex PCR. This sample has over a million clones, with more than 95% found just once. This clonotype was obtained from a young man in good health. Sequencing was carried out using naive CD4+ T cells sorted from blood. Stated subset: CD45RA+ positively selected. J is TRBJ2-1 and V is TRBV23-1; no clear D gene. TRBV23-1 is reported as an ORF; its role is uncertain. The CDR3 nucleotides are TGCGCCAGCAGTCAATCGCGCTCTATCCATGAGCAGTTCTTC. It codes for CASSQSRSIHEQFF.